This TCR beta chain derives from a study of OX40 agonist ivuxolimab in advanced cancers. Looking at the study overall: Mean age approximately 61 years, range 23 to 79; roughly 82% male. General study findings and limits: The antigen specificity of the peripheral T cells (those that were expanded) was not determined.

Regarding this clone: Its matching antigen is unknown.

The CDR3 extends over 13 amino acids. The V and J ends lost 3 bases and 3 bases respectively, with 10 bases between them. The germline V gene encodes CDR1 SGHNT and CDR2 YYREEE (reference sequence). Libraries were prepared by immunoSEQ multiplex PCR; TCRdb keeps only in-frame clonotypes and omits some of them. The repertoire has about 73,000 clones, more than 80% of them found once; the top ten carry over 9.5%. The rearrangement uses TRBV5-4 and TRBJ2-7, with unresolved D. Sample: CD4+ or CD8+ T cells sorted from blood, taken in a trial of the OX40 agonist ivuxolimab. The source of this sequence is an adult with an advanced solid tumor such as melanoma, head and neck, liver or kidney cancer. The CDR3 loop reads CASSWSPRYEQYF. The CDR3 region has the DNA TGTGCCAGCAGCTGGTCCCCACGCTACGAGCAGTACTTC.